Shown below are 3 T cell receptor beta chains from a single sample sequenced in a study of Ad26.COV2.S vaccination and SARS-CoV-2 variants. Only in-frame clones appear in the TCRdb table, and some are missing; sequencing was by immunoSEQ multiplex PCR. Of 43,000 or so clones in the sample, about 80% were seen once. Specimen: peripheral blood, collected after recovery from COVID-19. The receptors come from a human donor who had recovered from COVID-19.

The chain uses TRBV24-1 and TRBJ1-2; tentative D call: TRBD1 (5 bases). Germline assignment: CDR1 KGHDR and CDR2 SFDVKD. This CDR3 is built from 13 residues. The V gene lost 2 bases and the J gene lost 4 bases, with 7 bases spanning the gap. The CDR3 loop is CATSDWQGYGYTF. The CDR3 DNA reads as TGTGCCACCAGTGATTGGCAGGGCTATGGCTACACCTTC.

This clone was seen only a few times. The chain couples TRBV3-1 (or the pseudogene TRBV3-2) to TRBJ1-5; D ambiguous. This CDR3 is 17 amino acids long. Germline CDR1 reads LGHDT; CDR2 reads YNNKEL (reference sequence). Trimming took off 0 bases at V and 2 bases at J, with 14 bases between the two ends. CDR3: CASSQDNLVLGNQPQHF. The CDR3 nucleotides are TGTGCCAGCAGCCAAGATAATTTGGTATTGGGCAATCAGCCCCAGCATTTT.

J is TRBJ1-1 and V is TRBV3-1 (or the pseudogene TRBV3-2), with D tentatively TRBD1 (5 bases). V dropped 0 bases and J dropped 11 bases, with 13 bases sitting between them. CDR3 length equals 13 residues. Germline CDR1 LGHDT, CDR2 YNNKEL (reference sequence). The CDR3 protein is CASSQDGAAGAFF. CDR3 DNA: TGTGCCAGCAGCCAAGACGGGGCAGCGGGTGCTTTCTTT.